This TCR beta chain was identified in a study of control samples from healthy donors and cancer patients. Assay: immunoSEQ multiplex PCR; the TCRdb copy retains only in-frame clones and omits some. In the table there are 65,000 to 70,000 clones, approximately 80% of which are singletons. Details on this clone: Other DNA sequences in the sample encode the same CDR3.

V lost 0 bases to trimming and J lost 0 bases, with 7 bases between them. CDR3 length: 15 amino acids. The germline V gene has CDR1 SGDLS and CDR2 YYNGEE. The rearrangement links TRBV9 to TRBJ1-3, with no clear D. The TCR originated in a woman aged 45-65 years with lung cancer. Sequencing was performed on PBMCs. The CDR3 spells CASSVVGGSGNTIYF. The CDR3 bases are TGTGCCAGCAGCGTAGTGGGTGGCTCTGGAAACACCATATATTTT.